A single sample is the source of the 12 T cell receptor beta chains below, sequenced in a study of immune evolution from preneoplasia to lung adenocarcinoma. Some clones are missing from TCRdb's copy, which holds only in-frame ones; the method was immunoSEQ multiplex PCR. The table has over 5,500 clones, approximately 80% seen once. Sequenced sample: FFPE lung adenocarcinoma in situ tissue. The receptors originated from a donor older than 65 with lung adenocarcinoma.

The J gene is TRBJ1-5, the V gene TRBV7-8, with D possibly TRBD1 on 6 matching bases. The CDR3 covers 13 residues. Trimming left V 7 bases short and J 4 bases short, with 11 bases between. The germline V gene encodes CDR1 SGHVS and CDR2 FQNEAQ. The CDR3 spells CASTIGQNQPQHF. The CDR3, as DNA: TGTGCCAGCACCATCGGACAGAATCAGCCCCAGCATTTT.

A few counts support this clone. The gene calls are TRBV5-6 and TRBJ2-3; the match to TRBD2 covers 8 bases. Germline CDR1 is SGHDT and CDR2 is YYEEEE. V shed 0 bases, J shed 0 bases, and the junction held 3 bases outside the gene matches. This CDR3 has 16 residues. The CDR3 DNA reads TGTGCCAGCAGCTTGGGGCCTAGCGGGAGCACAGATACGCAGTATTTT. The encoded protein is CASSLGPSGSTDTQYF.

The chain joins TRBV5-6 to TRBJ1-1, with D unclear. The CDR3 sequence is 12 residues long. Trimming cost V 5 bases and J 3 bases, with 8 bases left between them. Per germline, CDR1 SGHDT and CDR2 YYEEEE. The CDR3 sequence: CASRAVYTEAFF. Here the CDR3 DNA reads TGTGCCAGCAGGGCCGTATACACTGAAGCTTTCTTT.

There are a few counts of this clone. This sequence joins TRBV4-1 and TRBJ2-7; D gene uncertain. With 0 bases removed from V and 6 bases from J, the gap between germline ends came to 9 bases. The length of the CDR3 is 13 residues. Germline V gene sequence: CDR1 MGHRA, CDR2 YSYEKL. The CDR3 loop reads CASSQDGVSEQYF. The CDR3 DNA is TGCGCCAGCAGCCAAGATGGGGTATCCGAGCAGTACTTC.

V and J are TRBV6-1 and TRBJ1-3; D uncertain. V lost 2 bases and J 2 bases, leaving 4 bases between the germline ends. This CDR3 is 13 amino acids long. Germline loops: CDR1 MNHNS, CDR2 SASEGT. Here the CDR3 DNA reads TGTGCCAGCAGTGAATCCCCTGGAAACACCATATATTTT. This translates into CASSESPGNTIYF.

The chain employs TRBV18 and TRBJ1-4; D uncertain. Germline CDR1 and CDR2: KGHSH and LQKENI. The CDR3 has 13 amino acids. The V end was cut by 2 bases, the J end by 7 bases, with 8 bases between. CDR3 in DNA: TGTGCCAGCTCACCAGGGAGAGGTGAAAAACTGTTTTTT. Its protein product is CASSPGRGEKLFF.

V and J are TRBV5-1 and TRBJ2-3; 7 bases map to TRBD2. Germline loops: CDR1 SGHRS, CDR2 YFSETQ. The CDR3 has 14 amino acids. V gave up 4 bases and J gave up 5 bases; unmatched junction bases: 7. Here the CDR3 reads CASSQGLDLDTQYF. As DNA, the CDR3 is TGCGCCAGCAGCCAAGGACTAGATCTAGATACGCAGTATTTT.

The genes are TRBV11-3 and TRBJ2-3; 8 positions match TRBD2. CDR1 and CDR2 (germline): SGHNT, YENEEA. The CDR3 loop spans 16 amino acids. V dropped 2 bases and J dropped 0; count of bases not matched to a gene: 4. In DNA form, the CDR3 reads TGTGCCAGCAGCTTAAGGGCTAGCGGGAGCACAGATACGCAGTATTTT. The encoded protein is CASSLRASGSTDTQYF.

This chain uses TRBV27 with TRBJ2-5; TRBD1 aligns across 8 bases. The V segment lost 5 bases and the J segment 5 bases; nucleotides outside the gene matches: 13. From germline, CDR1 is MNHEY and CDR2 SMNVEV (reference sequence). This CDR3 spans 16 amino acids. CDR3 coding DNA: TGTGCCAGCAGTCCCGTATACGGACAGGGTTACGAGACCCAGTACTTC. Its translation: CASSPVYGQGYETQYF.

The rearrangement links TRBV18 to TRBJ2-3; 9 nucleotides match TRBD1. The CDR3 sequence is 15 residues long. Germline trimming cut 5 bases from V and 4 bases from J; bases unmatched to any gene: 7. Germline CDR1 reads KGHSH; CDR2 reads LQKENI. CDR3 in DNA: TGTGCCAGCTCAGATTACAGGGGGCAAGCAGATACGCAGTATTTT. Protein sequence: CASSDYRGQADTQYF.

The chain recombines TRBV4-1 with TRBJ1-1; a weak D match, TRBD1 (5 bases). CDR3 length equals 14 residues. CDR1 and CDR2 (germline): MGHRA, YSYEKL. The V and J ends lost 2 bases and 0 bases respectively, with 7 bases between them. CDR3 amino acids: CASSQWGVNTEAFF. CDR3 sequence (DNA): TGCGCCAGCAGCCAATGGGGGGTGAACACTGAAGCTTTCTTT.

The genes are TRBV7-9 and TRBJ2-2, with 9 bases aligning to TRBD1. V shed 4 bases and J 6 bases; nucleotides not matched to a gene: 9. Germline CDR1 is SEHNR and CDR2 is FQNEAQ (reference sequence). This CDR3 contains 16 residues. CDR3 protein: CASSSPLTGGAGELFF. CDR3 bases: TGTGCCAGCAGCTCCCCTTTGACAGGGGGTGCCGGGGAGCTGTTTTTT.